Reported below is one TCR beta chain. Its antigen is currently unknown. The read comes to an end 3 residues before the CDR3 does, leaving the germline J gene to fill in the end. This entry belongs to a study of Tregs in tolerant kidney transplant recipients. Study-wide findings and caveats: Donor-specific Treg expansion exceeded global Treg expansion in tolerant patients, suggesting antigen drive. Tregs expanded with activated donor B cells seemed most donor-specific. Changing PCR primers prevented nucleotide comparison between some patients' samples.

Only in-frame clones appear in the TCRdb table, and some are missing; sequencing was by immunoSEQ multiplex PCR. This listing includes some 15,000 clones. The nonmyeloablative bone marrow transplants came from related graft donors, with transient mixed chimerism. Unstimulated Tregs (CD4+CD25+CD127-) and CD4+CD25- non-Tregs were sorted from PBMCs. The V and J ends lost 5 bases and 4 bases respectively, with 14 bases between them. This CDR3 has 14 amino acids. Germline V lookup: CDR1 DFQATT, CDR2 SNEGSKA (reference sequence). The TCR comes from a human patient who received a combined kidney and bone marrow transplant. The T cells may partly be graft donor cells. Sequences were derived from CD4+ T cells from blood (PBMCs), sampled 12 months after the transplant. This chain uses TRBV20-1 with TRBJ1-4; TRBD1 might be the D (5 bases). The sequenced part of the CDR3 DNA is TGCAGTGCTTCTTTTGAGACAGTTAATGAAAAA. Its protein is CSASFETVNEK. The entire CDR3 protein reads CSASFETVNEKLFF.